A selection of T cell receptor beta chains follows, all from one sample in a study of PD-1 blockade in classical Hodgkin lymphoma. This table comes from immunoSEQ multiplex PCR, and its TCRdb copy is limited to in-frame clones, with some not included. The data hold 21,000 or so clones, with over 65% observed a single time. Specimen: peripheral blood mononuclear cells (PBMCs), collected at baseline. The receptors were sampled from a human donor with classical Hodgkin lymphoma. Both conserved end residues are part of each CDR3. Fields, in order: J gene, clone size, V gene, D gene, CDR3 protein, CDR3 DNA. A D gene is named only where the DNA matches it firmly. The size of a clone is reported for some rows only, either as once, few or many, or as a class for expanded clones.

J gene: TRBJ1-4
clone size: .
V gene: TRBV11-2
D gene: TRBD1
CDR3 protein: CASSFAGTGDEKLFF
CDR3 DNA: TGTGCCAGCAGCTTCGCCGGGACAGGGGATGAAAAACTGTTTTTT

J gene: TRBJ1-1
clone size: .
V gene: TRBV5-1
D gene: TRBD1
CDR3 protein: CASSFGQGLNTEAFF
CDR3 DNA: TGCGCCAGCAGCTTCGGACAGGGCTTGAACACTGAAGCTTTCTTT

J gene: TRBJ1-4
clone size: .
V gene: TRBV29-1
D gene: .
CDR3 protein: CSVATSWGEKLFF
CDR3 DNA: TGCAGCGTCGCGACATCCTGGGGTGAAAAACTGTTTTTT

J gene: TRBJ1-1
clone size: .
V gene: TRBV2
D gene: .
CDR3 protein: CASSENTEAFF
CDR3 DNA: TGTGCCAGCAGTGAGAATACTGAAGCTTTCTTT

J gene: TRBJ2-3
clone size: .
V gene: TRBV25-1
D gene: .
CDR3 protein: CASSEYLESDTQYF
CDR3 DNA: TGTGCCAGCAGTGAATATTTGGAATCGGATACGCAGTATTTT

J gene: TRBJ1-1
clone size: few
V gene: TRBV20-1
D gene: .
CDR3 protein: CSARIVSEAFF
CDR3 DNA: TGCAGTGCTAGAATCGTGTCTGAAGCTTTCTTT

J gene: TRBJ2-7
clone size: .
V gene: TRBV5-8
D gene: .
CDR3 protein: CASSLSTGYEQYF
CDR3 DNA: TGTGCCAGCAGCCTCTCGACAGGCTACGAGCAGTACTTC

J gene: TRBJ1-2
clone size: .
V gene: TRBV28
D gene: .
CDR3 protein: CASSQGWYYGYTF
CDR3 DNA: TGTGCCAGCAGTCAGGGGTGGTACTATGGCTACACCTTC

J gene: TRBJ2-3
clone size: .
V gene: TRBV14
D gene: TRBD1
CDR3 protein: CASSQRDRAGLDTQYF
CDR3 DNA: TGTGCCAGCAGCCAGAGGGACAGGGCCGGATTAGATACGCAGTATTTT

J gene: TRBJ1-5
clone size: few
V gene: TRBV29-1
D gene: TRBD1
CDR3 protein: CSVQSGQGAYQPQHF
CDR3 DNA: TGCAGCGTCCAGTCCGGACAGGGGGCATACCAGCCCCAGCATTTT

J gene: TRBJ2-3
clone size: .
V gene: TRBV7-2
D gene: .
CDR3 protein: CASSLGGLTDTQYF
CDR3 DNA: TGTGCCAGCAGCTTAGGAGGCCTCACAGATACGCAGTATTTT

J gene: TRBJ1-2
clone size: .
V gene: TRBV6-5
D gene: TRBD1
CDR3 protein: CASSYGQGGGYTF
CDR3 DNA: TGTGCCAGCAGTTACGGGCAGGGGGGTGGCTACACCTTC

J gene: TRBJ1-4
clone size: .
V gene: TRBV5-1
D gene: TRBD1
CDR3 protein: CASSAGTVGNEKLFF
CDR3 DNA: TGCGCCAGCAGCGCCGGGACAGTGGGGAATGAAAAACTGTTTTTT

J gene: TRBJ2-1
clone size: .
V gene: TRBV27
D gene: .
CDR3 protein: CASSSYSSPKRNNEQFF
CDR3 DNA: TGTGCCAGCTCCTCCTACTCGAGCCCAAAGCGAAACAATGAGCAGTTCTTC

J gene: TRBJ2-1
clone size: .
V gene: TRBV29-1
D gene: TRBD1
CDR3 protein: CSVERVGQGAWTEQFF
CDR3 DNA: TGCAGCGTTGAAAGAGTAGGACAGGGGGCGTGGACTGAGCAGTTCTTC

J gene: TRBJ1-1
clone size: .
V gene: TRBV7-9
D gene: .
CDR3 protein: CASSLAGRLNTEAFF
CDR3 DNA: TGTGCCAGCAGCTTAGCAGGCAGGCTGAACACTGAAGCTTTCTTT

J gene: TRBJ1-1
clone size: few
V gene: TRBV5-1
D gene: TRBD1
CDR3 protein: CASSLQGQGEAFF
CDR3 DNA: TGCGCCAGCAGCCTCCAGGGACAGGGAGAGGCTTTCTTT

J gene: TRBJ1-3
clone size: .
V gene: TRBV4-3
D gene: TRBD1
CDR3 protein: CASSQDLGQGGNTIYF
CDR3 DNA: TGCGCCAGCAGCCAGGATCTAGGACAGGGGGGAAACACCATATATTTT

J gene: TRBJ1-6
clone size: few
V gene: TRBV12-5
D gene: .
CDR3 protein: CASGLVLSTALRSSYNSPLHF
CDR3 DNA: TGTGCTAGTGGTTTGGTTCTATCAACAGCGTTGCGAAGCTCCTATAATTCACCCCTCCACTTT

J gene: TRBJ2-2
clone size: once
V gene: TRBV5-4
D gene: TRBD2
CDR3 protein: CASSQGEGNTGELFF
CDR3 DNA: TGTGCCAGCAGCCAAGGGGAGGGGAACACCGGGGAGCTGTTTTTT

J gene: TRBJ1-3
clone size: .
V gene: TRBV9
D gene: .
CDR3 protein: CASSADSDPIYF
CDR3 DNA: TGTGCCAGCAGCGCAGACAGTGACCCCATATATTTT

J gene: TRBJ1-5
clone size: .
V gene: TRBV7-2
D gene: .
CDR3 protein: CASSLDVGSNQPQHF
CDR3 DNA: TGTGCCAGCAGCTTAGACGTGGGTAGCAATCAGCCCCAGCATTTT

J gene: TRBJ2-1
clone size: once
V gene: TRBV7-2
D gene: TRBD2
CDR3 protein: CASRDPLAGESYNEQFF
CDR3 DNA: TGTGCCAGCAGGGACCCTTTAGCGGGAGAATCCTACAATGAGCAGTTCTTC

J gene: TRBJ1-1
clone size: .
V gene: TRBV19
D gene: .
CDR3 protein: CATGRSNTEAFF
CDR3 DNA: TGTGCCACCGGACGGAGTAACACTGAAGCTTTCTTT

J gene: TRBJ2-2
clone size: .
V gene: TRBV27
D gene: TRBD1
CDR3 protein: CATRQGANTGELFF
CDR3 DNA: TGTGCCACCCGACAGGGGGCTAACACCGGGGAGCTGTTTTTT

J gene: TRBJ2-1
clone size: .
V gene: TRBV1
D gene: .
CDR3 protein: CTSSQALAGGPLYEQFF
CDR3 DNA: TGCACCAGCAGCCAAGCATTAGCGGGAGGGCCTTTGTATGAGCAGTTCTTC

J gene: TRBJ2-5
clone size: .
V gene: TRBV11-2
D gene: .
CDR3 protein: CASSVRGLTQYF
CDR3 DNA: TGTGCCAGCAGCGTTAGAGGGTTGACCCAGTACTTC

J gene: TRBJ2-2
clone size: .
V gene: TRBV19
D gene: .
CDR3 protein: CASSIERGSGLAGELFF
CDR3 DNA: TGTGCCAGTAGTATAGAGAGAGGGTCTGGGTTGGCCGGGGAGCTGTTTTTT

J gene: TRBJ1-1
clone size: few
V gene: TRBV4-2
D gene: TRBD1
CDR3 protein: CASSLGNDGQGGNTEAFF
CDR3 DNA: TGTGCCAGCAGCTTAGGAAACGATGGACAGGGTGGAAACACTGAAGCTTTCTTT

J gene: TRBJ2-1
clone size: once
V gene: TRBV19
D gene: .
CDR3 protein: CASSGGPHGEQFF
CDR3 DNA: TGTGCCAGTAGTGGGGGCCCCCATGGGGAGCAGTTCTTC

J gene: TRBJ2-7
clone size: .
V gene: TRBV5-1
D gene: TRBD2
CDR3 protein: CASSLGLASGYEQYF
CDR3 DNA: TGCGCCAGCAGCTTGGGACTAGCGAGTGGGTACGAGCAGTACTTC

J gene: TRBJ2-7
clone size: .
V gene: TRBV5-1
D gene: .
CDR3 protein: CASSLSRGVGEQYF
CDR3 DNA: TGCGCCAGCAGCTTGAGTCGTGGGGTGGGCGAGCAGTACTTC

J gene: TRBJ1-4
clone size: .
V gene: TRBV10-3
D gene: .
CDR3 protein: CAISDYGGSNEKLFF
CDR3 DNA: TGTGCCATCAGTGATTACGGGGGATCGAATGAAAAACTGTTTTTT

J gene: TRBJ1-3
clone size: .
V gene: TRBV10-3
D gene: .
CDR3 protein: CAITGGNTIYF
CDR3 DNA: TGTGCCATCACGGGTGGAAACACCATATATTTT

J gene: TRBJ2-5
clone size: .
V gene: TRBV5-5
D gene: .
CDR3 protein: CASSLEGVWETQYF
CDR3 DNA: TGTGCCAGCAGCTTGGAGGGGGTCTGGGAGACCCAGTACTTC

J gene: TRBJ2-1
clone size: .
V gene: TRBV7-9
D gene: .
CDR3 protein: CASSGEVSQFF
CDR3 DNA: TGTGCCAGCAGCGGAGAGGTTAGCCAGTTCTTC

J gene: TRBJ2-5
clone size: .
V gene: TRBV5-1
D gene: TRBD1
CDR3 protein: CASSVRPGQGTETQYF
CDR3 DNA: TGCGCCAGCAGCGTACGTCCGGGACAGGGTACCGAGACCCAGTACTTC

J gene: TRBJ2-2
clone size: .
V gene: TRBV4-3
D gene: .
CDR3 protein: CASSQDPGRGTGELFF
CDR3 DNA: TGCGCCAGCAGCCAAGATCCCGGGCGGGGAACCGGGGAGCTGTTTTTT

J gene: TRBJ1-1
clone size: .
V gene: TRBV20-1
D gene: .
CDR3 protein: CSAILNTEAFF
CDR3 DNA: TGCAGTGCTATCCTGAACACTGAAGCTTTCTTT

J gene: TRBJ2-1
clone size: .
V gene: TRBV27
D gene: .
CDR3 protein: CASSFNLASHNEQFF
CDR3 DNA: TGTGCCAGCAGTTTTAATCTAGCGTCACACAATGAGCAGTTCTTC

J gene: TRBJ1-3
clone size: few
V gene: TRBV4-3
D gene: .
CDR3 protein: CASSQGARLGNTIYF
CDR3 DNA: TGCGCCAGCAGCCAAGGGGCACGGTTGGGAAACACCATATATTTT

J gene: TRBJ2-2
clone size: once
V gene: TRBV29-1
D gene: .
CDR3 protein: CSVEDSRGELFF
CDR3 DNA: TGCAGCGTTGAGGACAGTCGCGGGGAGCTGTTTTTT

J gene: TRBJ2-4
clone size: once
V gene: TRBV7-9
D gene: TRBD1
CDR3 protein: CASSLGSQGVNIQYF
CDR3 DNA: TGTGCCAGCAGCTTAGGGTCGCAGGGGGTAAACATTCAGTACTTC

J gene: TRBJ2-7
clone size: .
V gene: TRBV6-5
D gene: .
CDR3 protein: CASREVYEQYF
CDR3 DNA: TGTGCCAGCAGAGAGGTCTACGAGCAGTACTTC